One T cell receptor (beta chain) is described in this entry. No cognate antigen has been identified for it. Base qualities are not recorded, but no much larger clone differs from it by a single base. These data are taken from a study of identical twins (dated by TCRdb to about 2016). Background for the entire study: To test whether fetal clonotypes persist, this study deep-sequenced TCR alpha and beta repertoires from monozygotic twins, from unrelated adults of various ages, and from cord blood. To rule out contamination, the twin experiments were replicated at different times with different library preparation protocols. The paper as a whole reports these results and caveats: Because the same donors could not be followed over many years, the conclusions relied on cross-sectional statistical analysis. In monozygotic twins, recombination models systematically underestimated out-of-frame TCR alpha sharing, but the models matched the sharing seen between unrelated individuals. Compared with coincidental sharing between unrelated individuals, an excess of low generation-probability sequences was observed among out-of-frame TCR alpha sequences shared between twins. In beta out-of-frame sequences, excess twin sharing was weaker, because having fewer shared sequences lowered the signal-to-noise ratio. Abundant cord blood beta clonotypes had fewer insertions, young adult naive repertoires showed a similar but weaker trend, and memory repertoires showed no such trend. Invariant T cells such as MAIT and iNKT could partly confound zero-insertion analyses, though diverse VJ usage argued against this for most clonotypes.

Receptor libraries were prepared by 5' RACE. Sequencing used an Illumina HiSeq 2000. A universal primer binding site was introduced by template switching, and a unique molecular identifier was present in the final cDNA, enabling accurate counting of TCR cDNA molecules. Specific primers in the conserved constant-segment region were used to synthesize first-strand cDNA for the TCR alpha and beta chains. To control for contamination, every cDNA library was double barcoded, receiving both a SMART-Mk sample barcode and Illumina barcodes. TruSeq adapter sequences, together with Illumina sample barcodes, were added in two successive PCR steps. The Illumina HiSeq platform was used with custom primers to sequence TCR alpha and beta cDNA libraries. The study's processing was this. MiGEC processed the raw reads to extract unique molecular identifiers, while MiXCR was used to determine the CDR3 positions. For each individual, recombination models were inferred using an EM algorithm with the repgenHMM and IGoR tools. Shared clonotype analysis was performed with the tcR package in R, normalizing sharing by the product of cloneset sizes. To study raw recombination without the effects of thymic and clonal selection, out-of-frame nonproductive sequences were analyzed. In TCRdb, the public reads were trimmed at Q25 with fastp and aligned with MiXCR, with productive beta chains retained. Entries that share a CDR3 protein sequence are merged under the most common genes and DNA. The V and J calls follow TCRdb's processing rather than the paper's. The sample data list more than 1.5 million distinct CDR3 sequences, and more than 30% of these were observed just once. The ten largest account for over 0.25% of the sample.

The germline V gene specifies SGHRS as CDR1 and YFSETQ as CDR2. V loses 4 bases of germline sequence and J loses 1 base, and the interval between the two ends is 15 bases. CDR3 length: 16 amino acids, cysteine to phenylalanine. Only the CDR3 DNA is retained, 48 bases long and in frame from the first base. Only healthy Caucasian donors were included. The rearrangement combines TRBV5-1 with TRBJ2-1, with the D segment identity uncertain. This sequence originates from a newborn girl in good health. The sample taken for sequencing was cord blood. The CDR3 region: CASSPVADGSYNEQFF. The base sequence is TGCGCCAGCAGCCCGGTGGCTGACGGATCCTACAATGAGCAGTTCTTC. The CDR3 plus the reference TRBV5-1 and TRBJ2-1 genes for the other parts give the full variable domain: KAGVTQTPRYLIKTRGQQVTLSCSPISGHRSVSWYQQTPGQGLQFLFEYFSETQRNKGNFPGRFSGRQFSNSRSEMNVSTLELGDSALYLCASSPVADGSYNEQFFGPGTRLTVL.